These T cell receptor beta chains were read from a single sample in a study of blood T cell repertoires in COVID-19. Some clones are missing from TCRdb's copy, which holds only in-frame ones; the method was immunoSEQ multiplex PCR. The sample consists of over 200,000 clones, roughly 86% of them appearing once. Source material: PBMCs or T cells enriched from blood (not recorded which). These receptors originate from a woman in her twenties or thirties with acute COVID-19. The conserved cysteine and the conserved F or W are not part of the CDR3 here. A clone size is listed for some rows: how often the clone was seen (once, few, many), or a class if it is expanded.

J gene,CDR3 length,clone size,V gene,CDR3 protein
TRBJ1-5,13,few,TRBV19,ASSMTGYSNQPQH
TRBJ2-3,15,NA,TRBV11-3,ASSLRGQGFRPDTQY
TRBJ2-3,13,NA,TRBV6-5,ASSLNPTGTDTQY
TRBJ1-2,13,NA,TRBV19,ASRGRGRESYGYT
TRBJ1-5,11,NA,TRBV7-2,ASSLDRNQPQH
TRBJ1-1,12,NA,TRBV10-3,AISEGQVNTEAF
TRBJ2-3,14,NA,TRBV25-1,ASSGRQGILTDTQY
TRBJ2-3,14,NA,TRBV18,ASSPPGGDSTDTQY
TRBJ1-5,14,NA,TRBV18,ASSQGQGASNQPQH
TRBJ2-3,14,NA,TRBV9,ASSVDGQGALDTQY
TRBJ2-1,12,NA,TRBV11-3,ASSPGTSIGEQF
TRBJ1-3,13,NA,TRBV27,ASSFSRDKGNTIY
TRBJ1-2,11,NA,TRBV19,ASSISRSYGYT
TRBJ2-7,12,NA,TRBV18,ASSPTGAGGEQY
TRBJ1-1,14,once,TRBV5-1,ASSKGEGGGSTEAF
TRBJ2-1,12,NA,TRBV25-1,ASSEYTGGNEQF